Listed here are 24 T cell receptor beta chains from one sample, sequenced in a study of shared clonotypes between healthy human individuals. CD8 cells regarded as naive lacked CD45RO, were positively chosen for CCR7, and omitted terminally differentiated effector memory CD45RA+ cells. The method was immunoSEQ multiplex PCR; TCRdb's version includes in-frame clones alone and lacks a portion of them. The sample carries about 2.1 million clones, around 93% recorded once. Sample: naive CD8+ T cells from PBMCs. These receptors were obtained from a man younger than 30 in good health. Some clones in this sample may be carry-over from other donors' samples.

The chain employs TRBV27 and TRBJ2-7; a weak D match, TRBD2 (6 bases). The CDR3 length is 16 residues. Trimming cost V 6 bases and J 1 base, with 19 bases left between them. Germline V gene sequence: CDR1 MNHEY, CDR2 SMNVEV (reference sequence). CDR3 in DNA: TGTGCCAGCAGCCCTTCGGCGGGACTCCGTTCCTACGAGCAGTACTTC. Protein: CASSPSAGLRSYEQYF.

The gene calls are TRBV30 and TRBJ2-5; D might be TRBD1 (7 bases). Per germline, CDR1 GTSNPN and CDR2 SVGIG (reference sequence). Trimming took off 0 bases at V and 4 bases at J, with 15 bases between the two ends. CDR3 length: 15 residues. The CDR3 coding sequence is TGTGCCTGGAGTGTAGGGGGGACAGTCCGAGAGACCCAGTACTTC. It codes for CAWSVGGTVRETQYF.

The chain is built from TRBV9 and TRBJ2-5, with 12 bases lining up with TRBD2. There are 15 residues in the CDR3. The germline V gene has CDR1 SGDLS and CDR2 YYNGEE. Germline trimming cut 4 bases from V and 4 bases from J; bases unmatched to any gene: 5. The CDR3 here is CASSLGLAGLETQYF. The CDR3, as DNA: TGTGCCAGCAGCCTAGGACTAGCGGGATTAGAGACCCAGTACTTC.

The chain couples TRBV6-5 to TRBJ2-1; a weak D match, TRBD2 (6 bases). V was clipped by 4 bases and J by 7 bases, with 11 bases between them. The CDR3 runs 13 residues. CDR1 and CDR2 (germline): MNHEY, SVGAGI. CDR3 nucleotide sequence: TGTGCCAGCAGTTCGGGACTTAGGAATGAGCAGTTCTTC. This translates into CASSSGLRNEQFF.

This chain links TRBV6-5 with TRBJ2-7; no definite D call. V gave up 6 bases and J gave up 0 bases, with 12 bases separating them. This CDR3 region has 14 residues. Germline V gene lookup returns CDR1 MNHEY and CDR2 SVGAGI. This chain's CDR3 is CASRLRTGSYEQYF. DNA for the CDR3: TGTGCCAGCAGACTGAGGACGGGCTCCTACGAGCAGTACTTC.

The chain links TRBV4-3 to TRBJ2-1; D is undetermined. V lost 4 bases and J 5 bases, leaving 9 bases between the germline ends. The CDR3 is made up of 13 amino acids. CDR1 is LGHNA and CDR2 is YSLEER in the germline V gene. CDR3 nucleotide sequence: TGCGCCAGCAGCCCACGACTGGACAATGAGCAGTTCTTC. Translating gives CASSPRLDNEQFF.

The J gene is TRBJ2-6, the V gene TRBV5-1; TRBD1 aligns across 8 bases. The length of the CDR3 is 18 residues. The V gene's germline CDR1 is SGHRS and CDR2 YFSETQ. Germline trimming cut 3 bases from V and 4 bases from J; bases unmatched to any gene: 12. CDR3 nucleotide sequence: TGCGCCAGCAGCTCTGAAGGACAGGGCTTCTGGGGGGCCAACGTCCTGACTTTC. This translates into CASSSEGQGFWGANVLTF.

The chain carries TRBV9 and TRBJ2-1; weak D call: TRBD2 (5 bases). The CDR3 consists of 15 residues. The germline gives CDR1 SGDLS, CDR2 YYNGEE. V gave up 1 base and J gave up 3 bases, with 11 bases separating them. DNA of the CDR3: TGTGCCAGCAGCGTAATGGAGGCGGGCTACAATGAGCAGTTCTTC. This gives the protein CASSVMEAGYNEQFF.

This clone is a singleton in its sample. This sequence joins TRBV27 and TRBJ2-3; 9 bases line up with TRBD1. This CDR3 comprises 14 residues. With V trimmed by 8 bases and J by 3 bases, 6 bases remained unmatched. Germline CDR1 is MNHEY and CDR2 is SMNVEV (reference sequence). In DNA form, the CDR3 reads TGTGCCAGCTCGCGGGACAGGGTAACAGATACGCAGTATTTT. Its translation is CASSRDRVTDTQYF.

The chain has TRBV14 and TRBJ2-5; D perhaps matches TRBD1 (5 bases). Per the germline V gene, CDR1 is SGHDN and CDR2 is FVKESK. There are 15 residues in the CDR3. Trimming pared 4 bases from V and 1 base from J, leaving 13 bases between. The CDR3 DNA sequence: TGTGCCAGCAGCCCATTTAAGGGGCTCCAAGAGACCCAGTACTTC. Translating it yields CASSPFKGLQETQYF.

This rearrangement joins TRBV15 to TRBJ2-2; 9 bases match TRBD1. CDR1 and CDR2 from the germline V gene are LNHNV and YYDKDF (reference sequence). Losses at the gene ends were 2 bases for V and 4 bases for J; bases not matched to a gene: 8. The CDR3 consists of 17 residues. The CDR3 here is CATSRPTGGLGTGELFF. CDR3 coding DNA: TGTGCCACCAGCAGACCTACAGGGGGCCTCGGCACCGGGGAGCTGTTTTTT.

The rearrangement links TRBV9 to TRBJ2-1, with 7 bases lining up with TRBD2. This CDR3 is built from 15 residues. After removal of 1 base from V and 8 bases from J, the junction contained 9 bases not matched to a gene. The germline gives CDR1 SGDLS, CDR2 YYNGEE. Here the CDR3 DNA reads TGTGCCAGCAGCGTACAAGCGGGAACCCCCTATGAGCAGTTCTTC. As protein: CASSVQAGTPYEQFF.

The genes are TRBV6-6 and TRBJ1-1, with a possible D match to TRBD1 (6 bases). Per germline, CDR1 MNHNY and CDR2 SVGAGI (reference sequence). The CDR3 totals 15 residues. Trimming took 3 bases from V and 0 from J, leaving 11 bases between them. The CDR3 loop reads CASSYQQGMNTEAFF. The CDR3 coding sequence is TGTGCCAGCAGTTATCAACAGGGAATGAACACTGAAGCTTTCTTT.

The CDR3 sequence: CASSPGTSGGQETQYF. The CDR3 DNA sequence: TGTGCCAGCAGCCCCGGGACTAGCGGGGGCCAAGAGACCCAGTACTTC. The chain couples TRBV5-4 to TRBJ2-5; TRBD2 matches 14 bases. After removal of 4 bases from V and 1 base from J, the junction contained 3 bases not matched to a gene. Germline CDR1 is SGHNT and CDR2 is YYREEE (reference sequence). The length of the CDR3 is 16 residues. The full variable domain, completed using reference TRBV5-4 and TRBJ2-5, is ETGVTQSPTHLIKTRGQQVTLRCSSQSGHNTVSWYQQALGQGPQFIFQYYREEENGRGNFPPRFSGLQFPNYSSELNVNALELDDSALYLCASSPGTSGGQETQYFGPGTRLLVL.

Points on this clone: This sample includes further DNA sequences coding for the same CDR3. The chain is built from TRBV27 and TRBJ2-5; no clear D gene. Germline CDR1 is MNHEY and CDR2 is SMNVEV (reference sequence). The CDR3 covers 14 residues. With 1 base removed from V and 1 base from J, the gap between germline ends came to 7 bases. As DNA, the CDR3 is TGTGCCAGCAGTTTATTAGGTCTCCAAGAGACCCAGTACTTC. This codes for CASSLLGLQETQYF.

CDR3 coding DNA: TGTGCCAGCAGCTCAGGGGGATTCAGGGATACGCAGTATTTT. Residues: CASSSGGFRDTQYF. This chain links TRBV7-8 with TRBJ2-3; 7 bases map to TRBD1. Per germline, CDR1 SGHVS and CDR2 FQNEAQ. This CDR3 has 14 amino acids. V dropped 4 bases and J dropped 6; count of bases not matched to a gene: 7.

The CDR3: CASSGQPWSGTGELFF. The DNA of the CDR3 is TGTGCCAGCAGTGGACAGCCATGGAGCGGGACCGGGGAGCTGTTTTTT. This chain links TRBV27 with TRBJ2-2; D possibly matches TRBD1 or TRBD2 (6 bases each). The V end was cut by 5 bases, the J end by 5 bases, with 18 bases between. CDR1 is MNHEY and CDR2 is SMNVEV in the germline V gene (reference sequence). This CDR3 has 16 amino acids.

The chain recombines TRBV9 with TRBJ2-7; D gene uncertain. The CDR3 runs to 13 residues. The V gene's germline CDR1 is SGDLS and CDR2 YYNGEE. V lost 2 bases and J 6 bases, leaving 12 bases between the germline ends. CDR3 DNA: TGTGCCAGCAGCGTTAGTCCCTCGGGCGAGCAGTACTTC. Its translation is CASSVSPSGEQYF.

The chain employs TRBV19 and TRBJ2-5; 9 positions agree with TRBD2. This CDR3 has 16 residues. Germline CDR1 reads LNHDA; CDR2 reads SQIVND (reference sequence). The junction had 14 bases not matched to a gene; V was cut back by 4 bases and J by 8 bases. The CDR3 is CASSKDPGLAPGTQYF. The CDR3 DNA sequence: TGTGCCAGTAGTAAAGATCCGGGACTAGCCCCGGGAACCCAGTACTTC.

Comments on this clone: The sample holds other DNA sequences that translate to the same CDR3. The V call is TRBV7-9, the J call TRBJ2-7, with D maybe TRBD1 (6 bases). The CDR3 runs 12 residues. V shed 5 bases and J shed 4 bases, with 9 bases lying between them. The germline CDR1 and CDR2 sequences are SEHNR and FQNEAQ (reference sequence). The CDR3 is CASSTTGYEQYF. DNA of the CDR3: TGTGCCAGCAGCACCACAGGGTACGAGCAGTACTTC.

This chain joins TRBV27 and TRBJ1-5; tentatively, D is TRBD1 (5 bases). The CDR3 contains 15 residues. The V end was cut by 3 bases, the J end by 1 base, with 10 bases between. Germline lookup yields CDR1 MNHEY and CDR2 SMNVEV (reference sequence). CDR3 region: CASSLSWGSNQPQHF. The CDR3 nucleotides are TGTGCCAGCAGTTTGTCGTGGGGGAGCAATCAGCCCCAGCATTTT.

The chain has TRBV7-9 and TRBJ2-7; 7 bases match TRBD2. The V gene's germline CDR1 is SEHNR and CDR2 FQNEAQ (reference sequence). J lost 5 bases, V lost 2 bases, and 6 bases had no gene match. The CDR3 is 14 amino acids. As DNA, the CDR3 is TGTGCCAGCAGCTTACCAGCGGGACTCGACGAGCAGTACTTC. This gives the protein CASSLPAGLDEQYF.

The chain couples TRBV27 to TRBJ2-6; no definite D call. CDR1 is MNHEY, CDR2 SMNVEV, per germline (reference sequence). V was pared by 6 bases and J by 0 bases, with 12 bases between. This CDR3 has 16 amino acids. Written as DNA, the CDR3 is TGTGCCAGCAGAGAAGGACCGGACTCTGGGGCCAACGTCCTGACTTTC. Encoded protein: CASREGPDSGANVLTF.

The chain has TRBV27 and TRBJ2-7; either TRBD1 or TRBD2 may fit D (5 bases each). The germline V gene has CDR1 MNHEY and CDR2 SMNVEV (reference sequence). The CDR3 has 14 amino acids. V was pared by 7 bases and J by 3 bases, with 16 bases between. The CDR3 nucleotides read TGTGCCAGCACTGCAGAGGGACCCCACTACGAGCAGTACTTC. This codes for CASTAEGPHYEQYF.